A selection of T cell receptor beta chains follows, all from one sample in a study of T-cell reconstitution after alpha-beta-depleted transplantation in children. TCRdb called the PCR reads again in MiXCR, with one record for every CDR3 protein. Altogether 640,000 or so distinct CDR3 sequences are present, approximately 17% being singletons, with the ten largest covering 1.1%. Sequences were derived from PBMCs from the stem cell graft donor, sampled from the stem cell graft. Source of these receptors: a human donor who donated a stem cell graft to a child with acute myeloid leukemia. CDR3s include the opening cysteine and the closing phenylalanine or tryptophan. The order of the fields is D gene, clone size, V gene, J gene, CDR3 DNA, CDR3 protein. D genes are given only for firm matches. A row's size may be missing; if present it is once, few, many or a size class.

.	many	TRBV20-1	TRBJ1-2	TGCAGTGCTAGAGATCGGGGCGCAGGCTATGGCTACACCTTC	CSARDRGAGYGYTF
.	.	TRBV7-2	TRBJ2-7	TGTGCCAGCAGCTTAGGACTAGAGGGTTACGAGCAGTACTTC	CASSLGLEGYEQYF
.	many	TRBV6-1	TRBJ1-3	TGTGCCAGCAGTCCATTTGGACGGAGTGGAAACACCATATATTTT	CASSPFGRSGNTIYF
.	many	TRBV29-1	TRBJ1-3	TGCAGCGTTCTACAGGGTACTGGAAACACCATATATTTT	CSVLQGTGNTIYF
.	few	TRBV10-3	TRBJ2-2	TGTGCCATCAGTGAGGGGAGAAGTACCGGGGAGCTGTTTTTT	CAISEGRSTGELFF
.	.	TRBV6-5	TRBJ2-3	TGTGCCAGCAGTTACACGGCTACCTATTCCACAGATACGCAGTATTTT	CASSYTATYSTDTQYF
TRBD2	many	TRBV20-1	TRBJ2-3	TGCAGTGCTAGCCACCCCGGCGGGGGTTGGGATACGCAGTATTTT	CSASHPGGGWDTQYF
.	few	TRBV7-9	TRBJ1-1	TGTGCCAGCAGCCCGGGGGGGTACACTGAAGCTTTCTTT	CASSPGGYTEAFF
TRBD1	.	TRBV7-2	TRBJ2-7	TGTGCCAGCAGCTTAGCGGGGGACAGGGGAATCTACGAGCAGTACTTC	CASSLAGDRGIYEQYF
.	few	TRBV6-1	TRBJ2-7	TGTGCCAGCAGTGAAGACAGGGCCCACGAGCAGTACTTC	CASSEDRAHEQYF
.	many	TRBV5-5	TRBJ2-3	TGTGCCAGCAGCTTGGCCGCGTCGGTAGACACAGATACGCAGTATTTT	CASSLAASVDTDTQYF
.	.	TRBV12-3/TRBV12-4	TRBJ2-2	TGTGCCAGCAGTAAGAGACAGCTAATTTCCGGGACCGGGGAGCTGTTTTTT	CASSKRQLISGTGELFF
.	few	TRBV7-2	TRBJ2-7	TGTGCCAGCAGCCGCGGCACCTCCTACGAGCAGTACTTC	CASSRGTSYEQYF
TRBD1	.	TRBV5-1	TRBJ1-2	TGCGCCAGCAGCCTTGGGGACAGGGTAAACTATGGCTACACCTTC	CASSLGDRVNYGYTF
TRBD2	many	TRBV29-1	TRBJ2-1	TGCAGCGTTGAAGAATCTTTAGCGGGGGGCGTAGATGAGCAGTTCTTC	CSVEESLAGGVDEQFF
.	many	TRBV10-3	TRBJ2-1	TGTGCCATCAGTGAGTCGGCCAGGGTAGCGGAGCAGTTCTTC	CAISESARVAEQFF
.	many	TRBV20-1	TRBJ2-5	TGCAGTGCTAGAGATCGATGGGGGGCAGGAGAGACCCAGTACTTC	CSARDRWGAGETQYF
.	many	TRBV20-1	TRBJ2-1	TGCAGTGCTAGCCACCTAGGCAATGAGCAGTTCTTC	CSASHLGNEQFF
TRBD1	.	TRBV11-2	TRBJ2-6	TGTGCCAGCAGCCCTCAACGGACAGGGGGCTCTGGGGCCAACGTCCTGACTTTC	CASSPQRTGGSGANVLTF
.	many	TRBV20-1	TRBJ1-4	TGCAGTGGGTCGGATAATGAAAAACTGTTTTTT	CSGSDNEKLFF
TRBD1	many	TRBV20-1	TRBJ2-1	TGCAGTGCTAGAGGGTCTGCCGGGACAGGGAGGTATGAGCAGTTCTTC	CSARGSAGTGRYEQFF
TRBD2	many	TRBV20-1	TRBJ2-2	TGCAGTGCCACAACGCGGGGGTGGGGTCCCGGGGAGCTGTTTTTT	CSATTRGWGPGELFF
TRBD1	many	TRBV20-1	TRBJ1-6	TGCAGTGCACACTCGGACAGGGACAATTCACCCCTCCACTTT	CSAHSDRDNSPLHF
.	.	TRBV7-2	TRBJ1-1	TGTGCCAGCAGCTTGCACAGCATGAACACTGAAGTTTTCTTT	CASSLHSMNTEVFF
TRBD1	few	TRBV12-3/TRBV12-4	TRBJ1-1	TGTGCCAGCAGTCTGGGACAGGGGGCCATGAACACTGAAGCTTTCTTT	CASSLGQGAMNTEAFF
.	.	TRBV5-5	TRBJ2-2	TGTGCCAGCCGAACAGGGGGAGGGACCGGGGAGCTGTTTTTT	CASRTGGGTGELFF
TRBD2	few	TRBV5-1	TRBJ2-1	TGCGCCAGCGGTAGCGGGGACCCCTACAATGAGCAGTTCTTC	CASGSGDPYNEQFF
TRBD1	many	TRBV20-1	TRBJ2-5	TGCAGTGCTAGGGTTCTCCGGGACAGGGACCAAGAGACCCAGTACTTC	CSARVLRDRDQETQYF
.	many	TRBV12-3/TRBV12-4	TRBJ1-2	TGTGCCAGCAGTTTACGGCAGGTCCACACCTTC	CASSLRQVHTF
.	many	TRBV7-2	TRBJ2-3	TGTGCCAGCAGCTTCCGGGGAGAGCCCTCCTTTTCCACAGATACGCAGTATTTT	CASSFRGEPSFSTDTQYF
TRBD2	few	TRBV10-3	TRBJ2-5	TGTGCCATCAGTGCTGGGCTAGCGGGGGCAGAGACCCAGTACTTC	CAISAGLAGAETQYF
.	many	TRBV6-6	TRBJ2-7	TGTGCCAGCAGTTACGAGCAGGGTAACGAGCAGTACTTC	CASSYEQGNEQYF
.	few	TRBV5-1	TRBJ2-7	TGCGCCAGCAGCTTAGATACATTTCGGCAGGGGAACGAGCAGTACTTC	CASSLDTFRQGNEQYF
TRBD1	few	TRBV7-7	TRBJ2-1	TGTGCCAGCAGCCCGGACAGGGGTATTGACAATGAGCAGTTCTTC	CASSPDRGIDNEQFF
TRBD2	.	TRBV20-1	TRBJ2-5	TGCAGTGCTAGGGGTAGCGGGGGTCTAGAGACCCAGTACTTC	CSARGSGGLETQYF
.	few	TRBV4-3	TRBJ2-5	TGCGCCAGCAGCCAGACCGGGACACTTGGAGAGACCCAGTACTTC	CASSQTGTLGETQYF
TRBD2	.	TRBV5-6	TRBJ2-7	TGTGCCAGCACCCGGGGGGTACAGGCCCTATCTACGAGGGAGCAGTACTTC	CASTRGVQALSTREQYF
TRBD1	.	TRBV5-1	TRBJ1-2	TGCGCCAGCAGCTTACAACAGGGGAACGGTGGCTACACCTTC	CASSLQQGNGGYTF